Listed below are T cell receptor beta chains from one sample, sequenced in a study of cytomegalovirus exposure and HLA in healthy donors. Profiled with immunoSEQ multiplex PCR; TCRdb holds only in-frame clones, not every one. The data hold under 85,000 clones, with about 75% observed a single time. Specimen: PBMCs. Every receptor here comes from a man between 18 and 35 years old in good health and CMV-seronegative. CDR3s include the opening cysteine and the closing phenylalanine or tryptophan. Fields, in order: J gene, V gene, D gene, CDR3 length, CDR3 protein. The D gene is left open where the match is weak.

>TRBJ2-3|TRBV9|NA|15
CASSVASAGTDTQYF
>TRBJ2-1|TRBV11-3|NA|13
CASSPSSYNEQFF
>TRBJ1-2|TRBV6-1|NA|15
CASSEWGGVFSGYTF
>TRBJ2-7|TRBV4-2|TRBD2|17
CASSQGLAGAGSYEQYF
>TRBJ1-5|TRBV28|NA|13
CASSVRENQPQHF
>TRBJ2-3|TRBV2|TRBD2|14
CASKVAGGTDTQYF
>TRBJ1-3|TRBV18|TRBD1|14
CASSPTQGGNTIYF
>TRBJ2-3|TRBV4-2|TRBD2|19
CASSQDLAGGLMYRDTQYF
>TRBJ2-2|TRBV10-3|TRBD2|14
CAMGLAANTGELFF
>TRBJ1-6|TRBV2|NA|13
CAGSGRGNSPLHF
>TRBJ1-1|TRBV5-6|NA|14
CASSLTGFDTEAFF
>TRBJ1-4|TRBV5-1|NA|15
CASSLEPSTKEKLFF
>TRBJ2-1|TRBV5-1|NA|14
CASTTSSTPNEQFF
>TRBJ1-1|TRBV5-4|NA|14
CASSQGMRDTEAFF
>TRBJ1-1|TRBV6-5|NA|11
CTTEGGTEAFF
>TRBJ2-7|TRBV28|TRBD2|14
CASSLYRGDYEQYF
>TRBJ2-3|TRBV28|NA|13
CASSSQATDTQYF
>TRBJ2-2|TRBV9|NA|18
CASSVAIGLSSNTGELFF
>TRBJ2-5|TRBV18|TRBD1|14
CASSRSGGQETQYF
>TRBJ1-2|TRBV7-2|TRBD1|16
CASSLGLDRANYGYTF
>TRBJ1-5|TRBV9|NA|15
CASSVSADRGQPQHF
>TRBJ1-5|TRBV6-1|TRBD1|13
CASDRGPGQPQHF
>TRBJ2-2|TRBV9|NA|14
CASSTEQGTGELFF
>NA|TRBV29-1|TRBD2|15
CSVESTSGGIHEQYF
>TRBJ1-5|TRBV6-1|TRBD1|15
CASSGEGARNQPQHF
>TRBJ1-5|TRBV28|NA|15
CASRPGLGENQPQHF
>TRBJ1-5|TRBV7-3|TRBD1|17
CASSSGTGSIGNQPQHF
>TRBJ1-1|TRBV19|TRBD1|14
CASSQGARNTEAFF
>TRBJ2-5|TRBV5-1|NA|15
CASSLGAGAQETQYF
>TRBJ1-1|TRBV11-2|NA|15
CASSTIQSLNTEAFF
>TRBJ2-6|TRBV5-1|NA|18
CASSLVLGGNSGANVLTF
>TRBJ1-2|TRBV5-4|NA|17
CASSLGPGVIGGVGYTF
>TRBJ1-2|TRBV7-3|TRBD1|17
CASSLTGTGQGIDGYTF
>TRBJ2-6|TRBV7-3|NA|14
CASSPVSGANVLTF
>TRBJ1-5|TRBV6-5|NA|15
CASSYGGNSNQPQHF
>TRBJ2-1|TRBV9|NA|11
CASSVGGEQFF
>TRBJ1-4|TRBV7-9|TRBD1|15
CASSLGQGSNEKLFF
>TRBJ2-1|TRBV7-9|TRBD2|11
CASTGEGEQFF
>TRBJ2-3|TRBV5-1|NA|17
CASSLAGRGGGTDTQYF
>TRBJ1-6|TRBV5-6|TRBD1|15
CASSPDRGNNSPLHF
>TRBJ2-3|TRBV28|TRBD1|16
CATREPTGGKKDTQYF
>TRBJ2-1|TRBV11-2|TRBD2|17
CASSSRLTSGDYNEQFF
>TRBJ1-2|TRBV28|NA|14
CASSTPGQNYGYTF
>TRBJ1-5|TRBV27|TRBD1|16
CASSLLGTGGNQPQHF
>TRBJ2-7|TRBV4-1|TRBD2|17
CASSRALLAGTAYEQYF
>TRBJ2-5|TRBV7-2|NA|11
CASRRKETQYF
>TRBJ2-1|TRBV7-8|NA|16
CASSLWGDSPDNEQFF